The 27 T cell receptor beta chains presented below share a single source sample, sequenced in a study of PD-1 blockade in classical Hodgkin lymphoma. Some clones are missing from TCRdb's copy, which holds only in-frame ones; the method was immunoSEQ multiplex PCR. The sample holds around 31,000 clones, roughly four fifths seen once. This sample's time point: cycle 4 day 1 (C4D1), after 6 weeks of nivolumab. All patients relapsed after autologous stem cell transplantation, and brentuximab vedotin exposure varied. The sample was peripheral blood mononuclear cells (PBMCs), taken before the fourth cycle of nivolumab. These receptors came from a human donor with classical Hodgkin lymphoma.

The CDR3 region is CASSKEAEKNYGYTF. The CDR3 coding sequence is TGTGCCAGCAGCAAAGAGGCAGAGAAGAACTATGGCTACACCTTC. The chain combines TRBV21-1 with TRBJ1-2. TRBV21-1 corresponds to a pseudogene. This CDR3 is 15 amino acids long.

This clone appeared a few times. The genes are TRBV29-1 and TRBJ1-3; possibly TRBD1 for D (5 bases). The V end lost 3 bases, the J end lost 2 bases, and 5 bases lay between the germline ends. CDR1 is SQVTM and CDR2 is ANQGSEA in the germline V gene. This CDR3 has 12 amino acids. DNA for the CDR3: TGCAGCGTTGAGGGGCCTGGAAACACCATATATTTT. As protein: CSVEGPGNTIYF.

V is TRBV5-4 and J is TRBJ2-3; TRBD2 matches 11 bases. The V and J ends lost 5 bases and 5 bases, in that order; junction bases with no gene match: 4. Germline values: CDR1 SGHNT, CDR2 YYREEE (reference sequence). The CDR3 is 14 residues long. CDR3 protein: CASRLAGGQDTQYF. CDR3 bases: TGTGCCAGCAGGTTAGCGGGGGGGCAAGATACGCAGTATTTT.

Here the CDR3 reads CASSLARGNYGYTF. In nucleotides, the CDR3 is TGTGCCAGCAGCTTGGCCAGGGGTAACTATGGCTACACCTTC. The J gene is TRBJ1-2, the V gene TRBV7-2, with TRBD1 as a possible D gene (6 bases). This CDR3 has 14 residues. V shed 3 bases and J shed 1 base, with 9 bases lying between them. CDR1 is SGHTA and CDR2 is FQGNSA in the germline V gene.

This chain links TRBV7-7 with TRBJ1-1; no clear D gene. CDR3 length: 13 amino acids. The V gene lost 5 bases and the J gene lost 0 bases, with 7 bases spanning the gap. Germline V gene sequence: CDR1 SSHAT, CDR2 FNYEAQ (reference sequence). The CDR3 sequence: CASSLTLNTEAFF. The CDR3 DNA sequence: TGTGCCAGCAGCCTGACCTTGAACACTGAAGCTTTCTTT.

The chain couples TRBV2 to TRBJ1-1; D not certain. The germline V gene has CDR1 SNHLY and CDR2 FYNNEI. There are 12 residues in the CDR3. Trimming took 6 bases from V and 0 from J, leaving 5 bases between them. The CDR3 DNA reads TGTGCCAGCAGGCTTATGAACACTGAAGCTTTCTTT. Translation: CASRLMNTEAFF.

This clone occurred a few times. The V and J genes are TRBV11-3 and TRBJ1-2; D not certain. Trimming cost V 0 bases and J 1 base, with 6 bases left between them. This CDR3 is built from 14 residues. Germline CDR1 SGHNT, CDR2 YENEEA. The CDR3 loop reads CASSLERNNYGYTF. As DNA, the CDR3 is TGTGCCAGCAGCTTAGAGAGGAATAACTATGGCTACACCTTC.

This clone occurred once. The chain employs TRBV18 and TRBJ2-3; D gene ambiguous. Trimming pared 5 bases from V and 5 bases from J, leaving 8 bases between. The germline CDR1 and CDR2 sequences are KGHSH and LQKENI. This CDR3 is built from 12 residues. CDR3 loop: CASSNWGDTQYF. The CDR3 bases are TGTGCCAGCTCAAACTGGGGAGATACGCAGTATTTT.

The chain is built from TRBV11-3 and TRBJ2-3; D perhaps matches TRBD1 (6 bases). Germline V lookup: CDR1 SGHNT, CDR2 YENEEA. Trimming left V 5 bases short and J 3 bases short, with 21 bases between. This CDR3 is built from 17 residues. The CDR3 DNA is TGTGCCAGCAGCAGGAACCGGGACATAGCCGGAACAGATACGCAGTATTTT. Protein sequence: CASSRNRDIAGTDTQYF.

The V call is TRBV11-3, the J call TRBJ2-5; 12 bases map to TRBD2. Germline V lookup: CDR1 SGHNT, CDR2 YENEEA. The CDR3 consists of 15 residues. V was clipped by 3 bases and J by 5 bases; unmatched bases: 4. In DNA form, the CDR3 reads TGTGCCAGCAGCTTTGGACTAGCGGGGAGTGAGACCCAGTACTTC. Translating it yields CASSFGLAGSETQYF.

The chain's CDR3 is CASSPRGDPRSYEQYF. CDR3 in DNA: TGTGCCAGCAGTCCACGCGGGGATCCTCGCTCCTACGAGCAGTACTTC. The V gene is TRBV28, the J gene TRBJ2-5; maybe TRBD2 (6 bases). The J call could be wrong; TRBJ2-7 is a better fit for the DNA end. Germline-derived CDR1 and CDR2 are MDHEN and SYDVKM. The CDR3 is 16 residues long.

This chain joins TRBV5-8 and TRBJ1-4, with TRBD1 matching over 9 bases. The CDR3 contains 15 residues. Germline CDR1 reads SGHTS; CDR2 reads YDEGEE. The V and J ends lost 1 base and 5 bases, in that order; junction bases with no gene match: 3. CDR3 amino acids: CASSLSGTGNEKLFF. The DNA for the CDR3 is TGTGCCAGCAGCTTGTCCGGGACAGGGAATGAAAAACTGTTTTTT.

J is TRBJ2-2 and V is TRBV14; D uncertain. The germline V gene has CDR1 SGHDN and CDR2 FVKESK. This CDR3 is 13 amino acids long. The V gene lost 5 bases and the J gene lost 0 bases, with 4 bases spanning the gap. CDR3 region: CASSVTNTGELFF. DNA of the CDR3: TGTGCCAGCAGCGTCACGAACACCGGGGAGCTGTTTTTT. The full variable domain, rest sourced from reference TRBV14 and TRBJ2-2, is EAGVTQFPSHSVIEKGQTVTLRCDPISGHDNLYWYRRVMGKEIKFLLHFVKESKQDESGMPNNRFLAERTGGTYSTLKVQPAELEDSGVYFCASSVTNTGELFFGEGSRLTVL.

This clone was detected a few times. The chain uses TRBV12-2 and TRBJ1-1. TRBV12-2 is a documented pseudogene. The CDR3 is 12 amino acids. The CDR3 here is CASRPSLSEAFF. The CDR3 DNA follows: TGTGCAAGTCGCCCTTCCCTCTCTGAAGCTTTCTTT.

This clone has just a few counts. The chain links TRBV10-3 to TRBJ1-5; D remains unclear. Trimming shortened V by 4 bases and J by 1 base, and 11 bases separated the two germline ends. CDR1 is ENHRY and CDR2 is SYGVKD in the germline V gene. This CDR3 has 15 residues. Here the CDR3 DNA reads TGTGCCATCAGTGCCCTCCTAGACAGCAATCAGCCCCAGCATTTT. Translation gives CAISALLDSNQPQHF.

The chain recombines TRBV10-3 with TRBJ2-7; tentatively, D is TRBD2 (6 bases). The V gene lost 6 bases and the J gene lost 0 bases, with 12 bases spanning the gap. The CDR3 length is 14 residues. Germline loops: CDR1 ENHRY, CDR2 SYGVKD. CDR3 sequence (DNA): TGTGCCATCAGGGAGGGACTCAGCTCCTACGAGCAGTACGTC. Its protein product is CAIREGLSSYEQYV.

In regard to this clone: Here the CDR3 omits its conserved ending phenylalanine or tryptophan, so a read error is the likely source. The limits of the CDR3 on the DNA are not certain, so only TCRdb's listed CDR3 is given. The J gene is TRBJ1-2, the V gene TRBV6-1; the table's D call, TRBD1, has no DNA check behind it. The CDR3 length equals 12 residues, ends included. Germline loops: CDR1 MNHNS, CDR2 SASEGT. CDR3 residues: CASSGDTGTNSY.

V usage is TRBV28 and J usage is TRBJ1-5, with D unclear. The length of the CDR3 is 14 residues. Between the trimmed V and J ends, which lost 2 bases and 3 bases, there was a span of 8 bases. Per the germline V gene, CDR1 is MDHEN and CDR2 is SYDVKM. CDR3 sequence reads: CASSLGLVNQPQHF. DNA of the CDR3: TGTGCCAGCAGTTTAGGACTGGTCAATCAGCCCCAGCATTTT.

V and J are TRBV7-6 and TRBJ1-6; D is undetermined. Trimming removed 6 bases at V and 7 bases at J, with 10 bases between. CDR1 and CDR2 from the germline V gene are SGHVS and FNYEAQ. The CDR3 spans 13 residues. The CDR3 DNA reads TGTGCCAGCAGTTTCATGGCGAATTCACCCCTCCACTTT. Translating gives CASSFMANSPLHF.

This clone has a single count. The rearrangement joins TRBV5-1 to TRBJ2-1, with D maybe TRBD1 (6 bases). CDR3 length: 14 amino acids. Deletions cut 4 bases from V and 7 bases from J, with 15 bases between. The V gene's germline CDR1 is SGHRS and CDR2 YFSETQ. The CDR3 loop reads CASSQGMSLNEQFF. The CDR3, as DNA: TGCGCCAGCAGCCAGGGGATGTCCTTGAATGAGCAGTTCTTC.

Only one count was recorded for this clone. This chain connects TRBV2 to TRBJ2-2; 7 bases are shared with TRBD1. CDR1 and CDR2 from the germline V gene are SNHLY and FYNNEI. J lost 3 bases, V lost 9 bases, and 7 bases had no gene match. The CDR3 extends over 14 amino acids. CDR3: CASSGTDYTGELFF. In DNA form, the CDR3 reads TGTGCCAGTTCCGGGACAGACTACACCGGGGAGCTGTTTTTT.

This clone appeared a few times. V is TRBV11-3 and J is TRBJ1-6; D remains ambiguous. Trimming shortened V by 2 bases and J by 6 bases, and 2 bases separated the two germline ends. The CDR3 contains 12 residues. Germline loops: CDR1 SGHNT, CDR2 YENEEA. The DNA of the CDR3 is TGTGCCAGCAGCTTACCTAATTCACCCCTCCACTTT. Translating it yields CASSLPNSPLHF.

The chain recombines TRBV9 with TRBJ2-7, with 10 bases matching TRBD1. Germline CDR1 SGDLS, CDR2 YYNGEE. V lost 3 bases, J lost 6 bases, and 12 bases stayed unmatched. CDR3 length: 16 residues. The CDR3 loop reads CASSGGLRDRGFEQYV. DNA for the CDR3: TGTGCCAGCAGCGGGGGACTCCGGGACAGGGGTTTCGAGCAGTACGTC.

The rearrangement links TRBV4-1 to TRBJ1-4; 7 bases line up with TRBD1. V trimming: 4 bases; J trimming: 6 bases; junction bases outside the gene matches: 8. Looked up from germline, CDR1 is MGHRA and CDR2 is YSYEKL. The CDR3 extends over 15 amino acids. CDR3 loop: CASSPGGGMDEKLFF. The CDR3 DNA reads as TGCGCCAGCAGCCCTGGAGGGGGCATGGATGAAAAACTGTTTTTT.

The rearrangement joins TRBV30 to TRBJ1-6, with D maybe TRBD1 (5 bases). Deletions cut 2 bases from V and 10 bases from J, with 21 bases between. This CDR3 contains 16 residues. Germline V CDR1 and CDR2: GTSNPN, SVGIG (reference sequence). The CDR3 is CAWSLAGGDTKSPLHF. CDR3 DNA sequence: TGTGCCTGGAGTTTAGCCGGGGGGGATACGAAATCACCCCTCCACTTT.

The chain has TRBV9 and TRBJ2-3, with no clear D. V was cut by 4 bases and J by 0 bases, with 12 bases left in between. Germline assignment: CDR1 SGDLS and CDR2 YYNGEE. The CDR3 extends over 15 amino acids. The CDR3: CASSLDGPSTDTQYF. CDR3 in DNA: TGTGCCAGCAGCCTCGACGGTCCTAGCACAGATACGCAGTATTTT.

This clone was observed once. This rearrangement joins TRBV5-1 to TRBJ1-2; 8 positions match TRBD1. Germline loops: CDR1 SGHRS, CDR2 YFSETQ. The CDR3 consists of 18 residues. Trimming cost V 4 bases and J 3 bases; bases outside gene matches: 17. The CDR3 region is CASSNPVDRGRTDYGYTF. The CDR3 DNA is TGCGCCAGCAGCAACCCGGTAGACAGGGGACGGACCGACTATGGCTACACCTTC.